The entry below gives a single TCR beta chain sequence along with its context. Its antigen is currently unknown. This sample is part of a study of blood T cells in healthy people across ages. The study, taken as a whole, reports: Since the PBMCs were unsorted, naive and antigen-experienced cells could not be conclusively compared. Fewer expanded clones and more diversity marked long-lived versus aged donors.

V lost 5 bases and J lost 1, with 12 bases in between. This CDR3 region has 14 residues. From germline, CDR1 is SEHNR and CDR2 FQNEAQ (reference sequence). Sample-barcoded 5' priming and a J-beta primer mix drove a second PCR of roughly 7 to 11 cycles. TCRdb itself ran the 5' RACE reads through MiXCR, one entry per CDR3 protein. The repertoire consists of about 1 million distinct CDR3 sequences, with around 45% occurring once and the leading ten covering approximately 17%. The clonotype comes from an older woman in good health. The specimen sequenced was blood. The chain couples TRBV7-9 to TRBJ2-7; no firm D call. CDR3 sequence reads: CASSRTSKSYEQYF. The CDR3 DNA reads TGTGCCAGCAGCCGCACGTCCAAGTCCTACGAGCAGTACTTC.